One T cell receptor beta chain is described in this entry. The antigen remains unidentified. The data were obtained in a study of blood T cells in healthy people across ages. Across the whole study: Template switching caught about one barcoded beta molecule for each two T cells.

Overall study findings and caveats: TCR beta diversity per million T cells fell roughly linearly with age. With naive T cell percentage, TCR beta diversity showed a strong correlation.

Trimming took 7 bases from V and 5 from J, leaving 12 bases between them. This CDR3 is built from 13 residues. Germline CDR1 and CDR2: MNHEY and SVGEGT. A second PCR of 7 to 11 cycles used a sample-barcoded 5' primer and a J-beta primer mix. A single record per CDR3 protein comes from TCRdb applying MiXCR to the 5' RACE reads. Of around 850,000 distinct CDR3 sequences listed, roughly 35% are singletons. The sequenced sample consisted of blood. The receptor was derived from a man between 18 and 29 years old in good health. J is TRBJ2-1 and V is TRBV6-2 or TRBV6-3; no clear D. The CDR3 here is CASKVQGDNEQFF. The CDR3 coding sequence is TGTGCCAGCAAGGTCCAAGGAGACAATGAGCAGTTCTTC.